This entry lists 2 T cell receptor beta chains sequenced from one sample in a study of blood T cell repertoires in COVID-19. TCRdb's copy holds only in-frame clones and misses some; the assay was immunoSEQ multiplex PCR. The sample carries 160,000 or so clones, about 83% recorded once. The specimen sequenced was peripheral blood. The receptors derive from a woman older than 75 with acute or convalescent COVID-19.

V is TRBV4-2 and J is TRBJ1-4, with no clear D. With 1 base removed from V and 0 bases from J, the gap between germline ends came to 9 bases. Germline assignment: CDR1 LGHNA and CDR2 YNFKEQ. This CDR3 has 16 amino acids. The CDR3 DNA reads TGTGCCAGCAGCCAAGCGAGGGCTGCAACTAATGAAAAACTGTTTTTT. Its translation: CASSQARAATNEKLFF.

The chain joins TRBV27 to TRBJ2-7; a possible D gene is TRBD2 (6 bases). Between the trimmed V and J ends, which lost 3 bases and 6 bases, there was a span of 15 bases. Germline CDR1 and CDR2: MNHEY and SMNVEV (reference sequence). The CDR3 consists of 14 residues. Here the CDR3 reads CASSLTRAGGEQYF. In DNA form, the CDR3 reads TGTGCCAGCAGTTTGACGAGGGCCGGGGGCGAGCAGTACTTC.